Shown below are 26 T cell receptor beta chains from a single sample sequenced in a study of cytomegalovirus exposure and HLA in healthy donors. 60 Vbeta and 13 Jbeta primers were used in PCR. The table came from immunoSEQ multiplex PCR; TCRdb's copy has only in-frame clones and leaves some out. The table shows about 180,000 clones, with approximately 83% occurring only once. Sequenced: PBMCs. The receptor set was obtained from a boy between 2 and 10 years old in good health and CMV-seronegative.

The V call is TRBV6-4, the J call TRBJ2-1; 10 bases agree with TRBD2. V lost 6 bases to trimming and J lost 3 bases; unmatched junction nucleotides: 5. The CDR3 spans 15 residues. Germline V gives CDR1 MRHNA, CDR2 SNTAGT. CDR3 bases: TGTGCCAGCAGCGAACTAGCGGGAAACTACAATGAGCAGTTCTTC. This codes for CASSELAGNYNEQFF.

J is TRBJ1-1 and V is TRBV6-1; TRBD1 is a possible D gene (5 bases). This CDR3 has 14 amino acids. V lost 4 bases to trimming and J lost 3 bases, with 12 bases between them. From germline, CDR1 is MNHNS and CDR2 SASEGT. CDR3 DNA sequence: TGTGCCAGCAGTGGGGGTAAGGGGCACACTGAAGCTTTCTTT. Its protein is CASSGGKGHTEAFF.

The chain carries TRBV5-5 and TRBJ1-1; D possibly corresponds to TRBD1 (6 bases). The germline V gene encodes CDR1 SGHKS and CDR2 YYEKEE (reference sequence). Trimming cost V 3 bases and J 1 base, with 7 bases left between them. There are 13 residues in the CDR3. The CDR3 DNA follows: TGTGCCAGCAGCTGGGGACAGAACACTGAAGCTTTCTTT. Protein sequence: CASSWGQNTEAFF.

The CDR3 sequence is CASSKTTDTATNEKLFF. CDR3 in DNA: TGTGCCAGTAGTAAGACGACAGATACCGCAACTAATGAAAAACTGTTTTTT. V usage is TRBV19 and J usage is TRBJ1-4, with D possibly matching TRBD1 (5 bases). The V gene lost 4 bases and the J gene lost 0 bases, with 15 bases spanning the gap. Per the germline V gene, CDR1 is LNHDA and CDR2 is SQIVND (reference sequence). This CDR3 has 17 residues. The variable domain in full, with the rest retrieved from reference TRBV19 and TRBJ1-4, is DGGITQSPKYLFRKEGQNVTLSCEQNLNHDAMYWYRQDPGQGLRLIYYSQIVNDFQKGDIAEGYSVSREKKESFPLTVTSAQKNPTAFYLCASSKTTDTATNEKLFFGSGTQLSVL.

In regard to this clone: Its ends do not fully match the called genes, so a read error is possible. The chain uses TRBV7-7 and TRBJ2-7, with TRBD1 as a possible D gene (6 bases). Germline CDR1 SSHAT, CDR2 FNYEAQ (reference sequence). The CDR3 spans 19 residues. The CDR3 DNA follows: TGTGCTAGCAGCCCCTCCGGGACACTGGGGCGGGTCAAGCTCTACGAGCAGTACTTC. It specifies CASSPSGTLGRVKLYEQYF. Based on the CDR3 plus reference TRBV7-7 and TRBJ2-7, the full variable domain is GAGVSQSPRYKVTKRGQDVTLRCDPISSHATLYWYQQALGQGPEFLTYFNYEAQPDKSGLPSDRFSAERPEGSISTLTIQRTEQRDSAMYRCASSPSGTLGRVKLYEQYFGPGTRLTVT.

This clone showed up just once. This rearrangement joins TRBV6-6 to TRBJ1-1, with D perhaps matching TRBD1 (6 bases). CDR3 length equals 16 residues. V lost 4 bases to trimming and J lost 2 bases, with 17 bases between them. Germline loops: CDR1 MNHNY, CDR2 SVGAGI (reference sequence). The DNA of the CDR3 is TGTGCCAGCAGTTTTGAGGGGCGAGGGGGAAACACTGAAGCTTTCTTT. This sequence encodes CASSFEGRGGNTEAFF.

In DNA form, the CDR3 reads TGTGCCAGCAGCCGCGACGGGGGCAATGAGCAGTTCTTC. The encoded protein is CASSRDGGNEQFF. This chain links TRBV6-5 with TRBJ2-1; D might be TRBD2 (6 bases). Germline loops: CDR1 MNHEY, CDR2 SVGAGI. The CDR3 has 13 residues. V lost 6 bases, J lost 6 bases, and 12 bases lay in between.

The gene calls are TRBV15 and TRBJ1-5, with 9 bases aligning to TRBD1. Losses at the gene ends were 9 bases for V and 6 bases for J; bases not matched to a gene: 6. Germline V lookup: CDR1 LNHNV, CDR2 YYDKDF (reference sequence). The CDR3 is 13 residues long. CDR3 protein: CATAGTGTQPQHF. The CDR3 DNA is TGTGCCACAGCCGGGACAGGGACTCAGCCCCAGCATTTT. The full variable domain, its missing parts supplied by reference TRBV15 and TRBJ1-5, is DAMVIQNPRYQVTQFGKPVTLSCSQTLNHNVMYWYQQKSSQAPKLLFHYYDKDFNNEADTPDNFQSRRPNTSFCFLDIRSPGLGDTAMYLCATAGTGTQPQHFGDGTRLSIL.

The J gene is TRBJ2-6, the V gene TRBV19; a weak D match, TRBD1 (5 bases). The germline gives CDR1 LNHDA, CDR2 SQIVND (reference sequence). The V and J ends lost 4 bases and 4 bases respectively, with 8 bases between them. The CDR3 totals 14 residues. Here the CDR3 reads CASSRQRGANVLTF. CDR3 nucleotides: TGTGCCAGTAGTAGACAGAGGGGGGCCAACGTCCTGACTTTC.

The CDR3 coding sequence is TGTGCCAGCAGCCACGGGGGGGCTGGGACTGAAGCTTTCTTT. This codes for CASSHGGAGTEAFF. The chain joins TRBV5-4 to TRBJ1-1, with D perhaps TRBD1 (6 bases). The CDR3 loop spans 14 amino acids. Per the germline V gene, CDR1 is SGHNT and CDR2 is YYREEE (reference sequence). The ends were cut back, 4 bases at V and 5 bases at J, with 15 bases in the middle.

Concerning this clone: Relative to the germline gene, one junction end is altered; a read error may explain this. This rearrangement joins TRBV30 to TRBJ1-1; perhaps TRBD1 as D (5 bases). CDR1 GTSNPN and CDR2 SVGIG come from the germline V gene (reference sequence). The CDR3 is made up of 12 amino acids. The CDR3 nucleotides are TGTGCCTGGAGTGTCGTAGGGACTGAAGCCTTCTTT. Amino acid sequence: CAWSVVGTEAFF.

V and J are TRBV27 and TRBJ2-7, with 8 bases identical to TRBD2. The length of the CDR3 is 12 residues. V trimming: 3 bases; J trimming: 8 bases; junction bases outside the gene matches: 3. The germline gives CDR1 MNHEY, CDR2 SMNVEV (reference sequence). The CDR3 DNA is TGTGCCAGCAGTTTCCGGGGGGGAAAGCAGTACTTC. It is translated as CASSFRGGKQYF.

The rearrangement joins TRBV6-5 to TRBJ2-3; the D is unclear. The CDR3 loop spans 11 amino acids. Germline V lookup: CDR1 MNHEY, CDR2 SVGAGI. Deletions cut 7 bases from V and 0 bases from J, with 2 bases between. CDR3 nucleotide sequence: TGTGCCAGCACTAGCACAGATACGCAGTATTTT. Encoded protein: CASTSTDTQYF.

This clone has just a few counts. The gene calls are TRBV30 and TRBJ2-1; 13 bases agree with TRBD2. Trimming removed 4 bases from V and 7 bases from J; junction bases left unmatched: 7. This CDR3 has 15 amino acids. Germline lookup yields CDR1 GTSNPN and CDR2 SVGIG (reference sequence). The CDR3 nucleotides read TGTGCCTGGAAAGGACTAGCGGGAGTGTATAATGAGCAGTTCTTC. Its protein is CAWKGLAGVYNEQFF.

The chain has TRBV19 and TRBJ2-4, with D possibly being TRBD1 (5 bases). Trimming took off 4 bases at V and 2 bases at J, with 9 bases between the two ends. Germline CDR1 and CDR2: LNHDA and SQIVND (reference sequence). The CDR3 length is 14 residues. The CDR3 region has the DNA TGTGCCAGTAGTACCGACAGTCCCAAAAACATTCAGTACTTC. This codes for CASSTDSPKNIQYF.

CDR3 in DNA: TGTGCCAGCAGCGTAGAACCCCGGACAGGGGGTTCCTACAATGAGCAGTTCTTC. Amino acids: CASSVEPRTGGSYNEQFF. The V gene is TRBV9, the J gene TRBJ2-1; TRBD1 aligns across 10 bases. The V segment lost 0 bases and the J segment 1 base; nucleotides outside the gene matches: 7. CDR1 is SGDLS, CDR2 YYNGEE, per germline. This CDR3 contains 18 residues. Full variable domain (remainder filled in from reference TRBV9 and TRBJ2-1): DSGVTQTPKHLITATGQRVTLRCSPRSGDLSVYWYQQSLDQGLQFLIQYYNGEERAKGNILERFSAQQFPDLHSELNLSSLELGDSALYFCASSVEPRTGGSYNEQFFGPGTRLTVL.

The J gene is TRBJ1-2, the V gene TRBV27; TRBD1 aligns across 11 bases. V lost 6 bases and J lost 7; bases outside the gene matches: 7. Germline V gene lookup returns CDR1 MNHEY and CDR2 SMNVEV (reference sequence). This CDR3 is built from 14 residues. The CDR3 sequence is CASRNTGTGGGYTF. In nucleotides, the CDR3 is TGTGCCAGCAGGAATACCGGGACAGGGGGTGGCTACACCTTC.

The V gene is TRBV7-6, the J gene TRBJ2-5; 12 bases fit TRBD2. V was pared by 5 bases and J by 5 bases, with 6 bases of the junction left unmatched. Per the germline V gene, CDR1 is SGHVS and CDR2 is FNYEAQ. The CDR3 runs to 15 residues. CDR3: CASSPRTSGVETQYF. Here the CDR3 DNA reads TGTGCCAGCAGCCCAAGGACTAGCGGGGTTGAGACCCAGTACTTC.

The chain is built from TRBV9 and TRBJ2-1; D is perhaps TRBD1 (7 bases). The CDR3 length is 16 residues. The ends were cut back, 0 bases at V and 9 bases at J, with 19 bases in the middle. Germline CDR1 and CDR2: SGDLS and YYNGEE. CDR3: CASSVVPGGFDSEQFF. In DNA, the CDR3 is TGTGCCAGCAGCGTAGTCCCAGGGGGGTTTGATAGTGAGCAGTTCTTC.

This CDR3 is CATGASSYNEQFF. For the CDR3, the DNA is TGTGCCACGGGGGCATCCAGTTACAATGAGCAGTTCTTC. This chain uses TRBV15 with TRBJ2-1; perhaps TRBD1 as D (6 bases). V lost 9 bases to trimming and J lost 4 bases, with 13 bases between them. The CDR3 consists of 13 residues. Germline values: CDR1 LNHNV, CDR2 YYDKDF (reference sequence).

CDR3 region: CASSLGDRPQETQYF. Written as DNA, the CDR3 is TGTGCCAGCAGCTTGGGTGACAGGCCCCAAGAGACCCAGTACTTC. V gene TRBV11-2 combines with J gene TRBJ2-5, with a weak D call TRBD1 (6 bases). Per the germline V gene, CDR1 is SGHAT and CDR2 is FQNNGV. Trimming left V 3 bases short and J 1 base short, with 12 bases between. The CDR3 totals 15 residues.

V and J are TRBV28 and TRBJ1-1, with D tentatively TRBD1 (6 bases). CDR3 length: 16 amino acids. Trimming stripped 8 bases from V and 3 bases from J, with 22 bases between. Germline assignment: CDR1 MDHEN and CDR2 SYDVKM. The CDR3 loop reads CASLSGGGAGYTEAFF. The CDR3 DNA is TGTGCCAGCCTCTCGGGAGGGGGGGCGGGGTACACTGAAGCTTTCTTT.

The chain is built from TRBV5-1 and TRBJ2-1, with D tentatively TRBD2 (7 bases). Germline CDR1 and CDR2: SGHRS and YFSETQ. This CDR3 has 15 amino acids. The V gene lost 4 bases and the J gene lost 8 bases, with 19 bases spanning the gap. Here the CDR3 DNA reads TGCGCCAGCAGCCATGGGAGGGGGGTGATAGATGAGCAGTTCTTC. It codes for CASSHGRGVIDEQFF.

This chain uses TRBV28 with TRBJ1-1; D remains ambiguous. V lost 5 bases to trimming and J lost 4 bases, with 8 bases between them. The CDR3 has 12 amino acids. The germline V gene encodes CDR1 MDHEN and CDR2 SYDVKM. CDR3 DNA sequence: TGTGCCAGCAGTGTGCGTCTCACTGAAGCTTTCTTT. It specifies CASSVRLTEAFF.

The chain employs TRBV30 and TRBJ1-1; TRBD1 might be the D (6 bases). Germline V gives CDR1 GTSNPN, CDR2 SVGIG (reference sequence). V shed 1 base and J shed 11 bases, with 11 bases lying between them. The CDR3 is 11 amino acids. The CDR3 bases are TGTGCCTGGAGTGAGAACAGGGTTGCTTTCTTT. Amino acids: CAWSENRVAFF. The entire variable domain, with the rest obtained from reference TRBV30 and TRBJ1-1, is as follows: SQTIHQWPATLVQPVGSPLSLECTVEGTSNPNLYWYRQAAGRGLQLLFYSVGIGQISSEVPQNLSASRPQDRQFILSSKKLLLSDSGFYLCAWSENRVAFFGQGTRLTVV.

In DNA form, the CDR3 reads TGTGCCAGCAGCCCGACAGGGAGCTCCTATGGCTACACCTTC. Its translation: CASSPTGSSYGYTF. The V gene is TRBV7-9, the J gene TRBJ1-2, with 7 positions matching TRBD1. The trim removed 5 bases at V and 4 bases at J, leaving 7 bases unmatched. The germline V gene encodes CDR1 SEHNR and CDR2 FQNEAQ (reference sequence). The CDR3 extends over 14 amino acids.